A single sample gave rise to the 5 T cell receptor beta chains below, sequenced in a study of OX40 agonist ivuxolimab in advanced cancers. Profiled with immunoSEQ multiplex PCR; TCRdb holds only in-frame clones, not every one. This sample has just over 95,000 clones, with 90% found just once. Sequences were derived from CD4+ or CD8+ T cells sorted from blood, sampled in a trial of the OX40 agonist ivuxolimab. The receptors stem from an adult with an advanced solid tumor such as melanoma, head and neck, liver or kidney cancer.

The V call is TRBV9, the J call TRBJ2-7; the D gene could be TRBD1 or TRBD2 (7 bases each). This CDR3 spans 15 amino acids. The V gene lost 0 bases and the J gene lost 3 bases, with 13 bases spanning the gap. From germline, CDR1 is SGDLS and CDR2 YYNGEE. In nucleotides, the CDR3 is TGTGCCAGCAGCGTAGGCCAGGGGGGGTACTACGAGCAGTACTTC. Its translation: CASSVGQGGYYEQYF.

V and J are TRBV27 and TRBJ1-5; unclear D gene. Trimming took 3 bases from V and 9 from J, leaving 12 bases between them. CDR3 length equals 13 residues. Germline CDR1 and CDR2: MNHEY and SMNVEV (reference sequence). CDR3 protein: CASSFSRSRPQHF. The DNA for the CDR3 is TGTGCCAGCAGTTTCAGTAGGTCGCGGCCCCAGCATTTT.

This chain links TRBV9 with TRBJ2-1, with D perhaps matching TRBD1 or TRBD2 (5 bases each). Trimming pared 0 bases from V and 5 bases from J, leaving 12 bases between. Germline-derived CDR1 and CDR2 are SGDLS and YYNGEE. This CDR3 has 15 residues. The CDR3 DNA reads TGTGCCAGCAGCGTAGGAGGGACGGGAAACAATGAGCAGTTCTTC. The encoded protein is CASSVGGTGNNEQFF.

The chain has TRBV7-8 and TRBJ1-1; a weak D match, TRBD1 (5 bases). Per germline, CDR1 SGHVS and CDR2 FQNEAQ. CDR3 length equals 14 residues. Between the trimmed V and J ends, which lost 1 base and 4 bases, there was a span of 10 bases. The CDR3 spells CASSLVQGSTEAFF. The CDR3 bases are TGTGCCAGCAGCTTAGTGCAGGGAAGCACTGAAGCTTTCTTT.

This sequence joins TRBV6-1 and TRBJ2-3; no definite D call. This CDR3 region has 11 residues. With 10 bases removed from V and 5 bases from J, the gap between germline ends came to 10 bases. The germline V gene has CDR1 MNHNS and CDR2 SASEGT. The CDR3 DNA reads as TGTGCCAACTCTACCGGAGATACGCAGTATTTT. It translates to CANSTGDTQYF.